One sample yielded the 25 T cell receptor beta chains listed below, sequenced in a study of CD8 T cells in Susac syndrome. Random hexamers were used to reverse transcribe roughly 0.45 to 1 ug of RNA. TCRdb used MiXCR to reprocess the immunoSEQ multiplex PCR reads, holding one entry per CDR3 protein. The sample gives about 120,000 distinct CDR3 sequences, roughly 94% of which show up once; roughly 0.092% is in the top ten. Sequences were obtained from CD4+ T cells from PBMCs. These receptors came from a human donor in good health.

The V and J genes are TRBV28 and TRBJ2-7, with 7 bases fitting TRBD2. This CDR3 has 13 residues. Losses at the gene ends were 7 bases for V and 1 base for J; bases not matched to a gene: 4. Germline loops: CDR1 MDHEN, CDR2 SYDVKM. The CDR3 DNA is TGTGCCAGCAACCCTAGCGGATCCTACGAGCAGTACTTC. The encoded protein is CASNPSGSYEQYF.

This clonotype was seen a handful of times. The chain recombines TRBV29-1 with TRBJ1-3; possible D gene TRBD1, 5 bases. Germline CDR1 is SQVTM and CDR2 is ANQGSEA. There are 13 residues in the CDR3. Trimming stripped 7 bases from V and 2 bases from J, with 12 bases between. The CDR3 DNA sequence: TGCAGCGGGGGGTCGGGGCCTGGAAACACCATATATTTT. This encodes CSGGSGPGNTIYF. Based on the CDR3 plus reference TRBV29-1 and TRBJ1-3, the full variable domain is SAVISQKPSRDICQRGTSLTIQCQVDSQVTMMFWYRQQPGQSLTLIATANQGSEATYESGFVIDKFPISRPNLTFSTLTVSNMSPEDSSIYLCSGGSGPGNTIYFGEGSWLTVV.

This clonotype was found once. This chain joins TRBV15 and TRBJ2-3; no clear D gene. Germline V gene lookup returns CDR1 LNHNV and CDR2 YYDKDF (reference sequence). V was trimmed by 8 bases and J by 0 bases, leaving 18 bases between them. This CDR3 is built from 16 residues. This chain's CDR3 is CATPISADASTDTQYF. CDR3 DNA: TGTGCCACCCCGATATCCGCGGACGCTAGCACAGATACGCAGTATTTT.

The chain uses TRBV5-4 and TRBJ2-2, with 8 bases that match TRBD2. CDR3 size: 16 residues. V lost 4 bases to trimming and J lost 4 bases; unmatched junction nucleotides: 9. Germline assignment: CDR1 SGHNT and CDR2 YYREEE (reference sequence). In DNA form, the CDR3 reads TGTGCCAGCAGCCCAGATAGCGGGATGAGCACCGGGGAGCTGTTTTTT. Its translation: CASSPDSGMSTGELFF.

The chain combines TRBV2 with TRBJ1-6; D possibly corresponds to TRBD1 (5 bases). Germline lookup yields CDR1 SNHLY and CDR2 FYNNEI. V shed 6 bases and J shed 5 bases, with 11 bases lying between them. CDR3 length: 14 residues. For the CDR3, the DNA is TGTGCCAGCAGCGGCGACAGCAATAATTCACCCCTCCACTTT. Amino acid sequence: CASSGDSNNSPLHF.

The V gene is TRBV4-1, the J gene TRBJ1-1, with TRBD1 identical over 8 bases. The junction had 7 bases not matched to a gene; V was cut back by 3 bases and J by 4 bases. This CDR3 is 15 amino acids long. Germline-derived CDR1 and CDR2 are MGHRA and YSYEKL. CDR3 sequence: CASSQDRVRGTEAFF. CDR3 bases: TGCGCCAGCAGCCAGGACAGGGTTCGGGGCACTGAAGCTTTCTTT.

The V and J genes are TRBV27 and TRBJ2-3, with 9 bases matching TRBD2. Trimming removed 7 bases from V and 7 bases from J; junction bases left unmatched: 12. CDR3 length: 15 amino acids. Germline V gene lookup returns CDR1 MNHEY and CDR2 SMNVEV (reference sequence). The CDR3: CASTDFLAGAYTQYF. DNA of the CDR3: TGTGCCAGCACGGACTTTTTAGCGGGAGCATATACGCAGTATTTT.

The chain links TRBV2 to TRBJ2-1; 7 positions agree with TRBD2. Trimming removed 4 bases from V and 3 bases from J; junction bases left unmatched: 6. The CDR3 spans 15 residues. CDR1 and CDR2 (germline): SNHLY, FYNNEI. CDR3 protein: CASSGASGNYNEQFF. In nucleotides, the CDR3 is TGTGCCAGCAGTGGTGCTAGCGGAAACTACAATGAGCAGTTCTTC.

The rearrangement joins TRBV11-2 to TRBJ2-1, with 16 bases lining up with TRBD2. V lost 6 bases and J lost 7; bases outside the gene matches: 15. The CDR3 runs to 19 residues. The germline gives CDR1 SGHAT, CDR2 FQNNGV. The CDR3 reads CASRAPGLAGGESVNEQFF. CDR3 in DNA: TGTGCCAGCAGAGCTCCGGGACTAGCGGGAGGGGAGTCAGTAAATGAGCAGTTCTTC.

The V gene is TRBV3-1, the J gene TRBJ2-7; perhaps TRBD1 as D (6 bases). Per germline, CDR1 LGHDT and CDR2 YNNKEL (reference sequence). V was pared by 3 bases and J by 2 bases, with 14 bases between. CDR3 length: 15 residues. This CDR3 reads CASSHRQVSTYEQYF. CDR3 sequence (DNA): TGTGCCAGCAGCCACCGACAGGTCTCCACCTACGAGCAGTACTTC.

This sequence joins TRBV7-8 and TRBJ1-2, with a tentative D call TRBD1 (5 bases). There are 15 residues in the CDR3. V shed 0 bases and J shed 4 bases, with 12 bases lying between them. Germline CDR1 is SGHVS and CDR2 is FQNEAQ. The CDR3 sequence: CASSLAGTFSYGYTF. DNA of the CDR3: TGTGCCAGCAGCTTAGCGGGGACTTTTTCCTATGGCTACACCTTC.

The CDR3 DNA reads as TGTGCCAGCAGCTTGGGACAGTCGGGTTCACCCCTCCACTTT. Its protein is CASSLGQSGSPLHF. V and J are TRBV9 and TRBJ1-6; the match to TRBD1 covers 7 bases. With V trimmed by 4 bases and J by 9 bases, 7 bases remained unmatched. Germline V CDR1 and CDR2: SGDLS, YYNGEE. The CDR3 is 14 residues long.

The chain uses TRBV5-1 and TRBJ2-3; TRBD1 aligns across 7 bases. This CDR3 is 14 amino acids long. The germline gives CDR1 SGHRS, CDR2 YFSETQ. V gave up 4 bases and J gave up 2 bases; unmatched junction bases: 4. CDR3 sequence (DNA): TGCGCCAGCAGCCTGGGACAGAACACAGATACGCAGTATTTT. Translating it yields CASSLGQNTDTQYF. Complete variable domain (other parts from reference TRBV5-1 and TRBJ2-3): KAGVTQTPRYLIKTRGQQVTLSCSPISGHRSVSWYQQTPGQGLQFLFEYFSETQRNKGNFPGRFSGRQFSNSRSEMNVSTLELGDSALYLCASSLGQNTDTQYFGPGTRLTVL.

This clonotype was counted a few times. CDR3 sequence (DNA): TGTGCCAGTGCCGCCTACGAGCAGTACTTC. Translation gives CASAAYEQYF. This chain connects TRBV12-3 or TRBV12-4 to TRBJ2-7; D is undetermined. The CDR3 runs to 10 residues. Trimming pared 9 bases from V and 2 bases from J, leaving 5 bases between.

The CDR3 spells CSASDPTANTEAFF. CDR3 DNA: TGCAGTGCTAGCGATCCAACAGCTAACACTGAAGCTTTCTTT. This rearrangement joins TRBV20-1 to TRBJ1-1, with unresolved D. Germline-derived CDR1 and CDR2 are DFQATT and SNEGSKA (reference sequence). The CDR3 is 14 residues long. V lost 3 bases, J lost 2 bases, and 13 bases lay in between.

The chain carries TRBV4-1 and TRBJ2-7; TRBD1 matches at 10 bases. The CDR3 is made up of 14 amino acids. Germline V gene sequence: CDR1 MGHRA, CDR2 YSYEKL. Trimming took 5 bases from V and 6 from J; bases not matched to a gene: 7. CDR3 loop: CASSNGGTGAEQYF. CDR3 in DNA: TGCGCCAGCAGCAACGGGGGGACAGGGGCCGAGCAGTACTTC.

This chain links TRBV7-9 with TRBJ2-3; 8 positions match TRBD2. The CDR3 runs to 15 residues. Per the germline V gene, CDR1 is SEHNR and CDR2 is FQNEAQ (reference sequence). Trimming removed 1 base from V and 4 bases from J; junction bases left unmatched: 4. The CDR3 is CASSLEAGAADTQYF. Here the CDR3 DNA reads TGTGCCAGCAGCTTAGAAGCGGGAGCGGCAGATACGCAGTATTTT.

In its sample, this clonotype was seen once. CDR3 in amino acids: CASSTDSSNQPQHF. The CDR3 DNA reads as TGTGCCAGCAGCACGGACAGTAGCAATCAGCCCCAGCATTTT. This rearrangement joins TRBV6-2 or TRBV6-3 to TRBJ1-5; a possible D gene is TRBD1 (6 bases). The CDR3 is 14 amino acids. Per germline, CDR1 MNHEY and CDR2 SVGEGT. Trimming stripped 6 bases from V and 0 bases from J, with 9 bases between.

DNA for the CDR3: TGTGCCAGTACCTTACAGGGGTTTGTGGTAAATGAGCAGTTCTTC. Translation gives CASTLQGFVVNEQFF. V and J are TRBV19 and TRBJ2-1; TRBD1 matches 7 bases. Germline V gives CDR1 LNHDA, CDR2 SQIVND (reference sequence). This CDR3 has 15 amino acids. V shed 7 bases and J 7 bases; nucleotides not matched to a gene: 13.

The chain combines TRBV2 with TRBJ1-2; 8 nucleotides agree with TRBD1. The CDR3 extends over 15 amino acids. CDR1 and CDR2 (germline): SNHLY, FYNNEI. Trimming removed 7 bases from V and 8 bases from J; junction bases left unmatched: 15. The CDR3 loop reads CASTEGPRTGYGYTF. The CDR3 DNA follows: TGTGCCAGCACTGAGGGGCCCCGGACAGGGTACGGCTACACCTTC.

V usage is TRBV7-8 and J usage is TRBJ2-6; TRBD1 matches 10 bases. This CDR3 comprises 18 residues. Per the germline V gene, CDR1 is SGHVS and CDR2 is FQNEAQ. The V gene end was trimmed by 5 bases and the J gene end by 0 bases; junction bases not matched to a gene: 7. DNA for the CDR3: TGTGCCAGCAGCGTGACAGGGGGCGCGGGCTCTGGGGCCAACGTCCTGACTTTC. It codes for CASSVTGGAGSGANVLTF.

This clonotype showed up just a few times. This chain joins TRBV30 and TRBJ1-1, with 8 nucleotides matching TRBD1. The CDR3 is 16 amino acids. Trimming at V came to 3 bases and at J to 6 bases, leaving 15 bases not matched to a gene. Germline CDR1 GTSNPN, CDR2 SVGIG (reference sequence). CDR3 nucleotide sequence: TGTGCCTGGAGCGCGATTATTGGACAGGGTGGCGCTGAAGCTTTCTTT. Amino acid sequence: CAWSAIIGQGGAEAFF.

The V call is TRBV29-1, the J call TRBJ2-1; TRBD2 matches 8 bases. CDR3 size: 14 residues. Germline V CDR1 and CDR2: SQVTM, ANQGSEA. V lost 7 bases and J lost 2; bases outside the gene matches: 7. The CDR3 bases are TGCAGCGCTGTTGAAGCGGGAGCCTACAATGAGCAGTTCTTC. This gives the protein CSAVEAGAYNEQFF.

The chain recombines TRBV15 with TRBJ1-6; D not resolved. The CDR3 loop spans 16 amino acids. V was cut by 5 bases and J by 8 bases, with 19 bases left in between. Germline V CDR1 and CDR2: LNHNV, YYDKDF (reference sequence). CDR3 residues: CATSGREVGLDSPLHF. DNA of the CDR3: TGTGCCACCAGCGGCCGAGAGGTCGGACTAGATTCACCCCTCCACTTT.

The V gene is TRBV6-5, the J gene TRBJ2-3, with D perhaps matching TRBD2 (5 bases). This CDR3 contains 14 residues. The ends were cut back, 6 bases at V and 1 base at J, with 11 bases in the middle. Germline CDR1 and CDR2: MNHEY and SVGAGI. CDR3 residues: CASSWGVGTDTQYF. The CDR3 nucleotides are TGTGCCAGCAGCTGGGGAGTTGGCACAGATACGCAGTATTTT.